The 20 T cell receptor beta chains listed next were all sequenced from one sample in a study of control samples from healthy donors and cancer patients (dated by TCRdb to 2018 to 2020). The method was the immunoSEQ multiplex PCR assay. As stored in TCRdb, this immuneACCESS dataset retains in-frame rearrangements with V and J assigned. A fraction of the clones does not appear; measured against another copy, unresolved V genes explain less than half of the discrepancy, and the remainder lacks a known reason. The table for this sample lists 390,000 or so clones; about 93% of them were counted only once. The ten largest clonotypes hold 5% to 8% of the sample. Sequenced: PBMCs. These receptors were taken from a man between 40 and 49 years old with head and neck cancer.

The chain joins TRBV9 to TRBJ2-7; D is unclear. V shed 4 bases and J shed 2 bases, with 13 bases lying between them. This CDR3 contains 14 residues. CDR1 is SGDLS and CDR2 is YYNGEE in the germline V gene. The CDR3 region is CASSFSATTYEQYF. The CDR3 DNA follows: TGTGCCAGCAGCTTCAGCGCGACGACCTACGAGCAGTACTTC.

In DNA form, the CDR3 reads TGTGCCAGCAGCTTGGGTAAAGACCGAAGCTCCTACGAGCAGTACTTC. Translating gives CASSLGKDRSSYEQYF. The chain employs TRBV5-4 and TRBJ2-7, with no clear D. This CDR3 has 16 amino acids. The germline V and J ends were trimmed by 0 bases and 0 bases, with 13 bases remaining between them. The germline V gene encodes CDR1 SGHNT and CDR2 YYREEE (reference sequence).

The chain has TRBV7-2 and TRBJ2-1; 10 bases line up with TRBD2. Germline-derived CDR1 and CDR2 are SGHTA and FQGNSA. With 5 bases clipped from V and 2 bases from J, the junction kept 6 bases outside the gene matches. The CDR3 is 16 residues long. The CDR3 nucleotides are TGTGCCAGCAGCCTAAGGACTAGCGGAACCTACAATGAGCAGTTCTTC. It translates to CASSLRTSGTYNEQFF.

CDR3 protein: CASSPQLAGLDTQYF. Written as DNA, the CDR3 is TGTGCCAGCAGCCCACAACTAGCGGGATTGGATACGCAGTATTTT. This chain connects TRBV9 to TRBJ2-3; 10 bases are a match to TRBD2. Germline CDR1 and CDR2: SGDLS and YYNGEE. The CDR3 spans 15 residues. V shed 4 bases and J 6 bases; nucleotides not matched to a gene: 8.

As for this clone: The same CDR3 is also encoded by other DNA sequences in this sample. V gene TRBV7-9 combines with J gene TRBJ1-5; TRBD1 aligns across 7 bases. Germline CDR1 and CDR2: SEHNR and FQNEAQ (reference sequence). Trimming at V came to 5 bases and at J to 7 bases, leaving 8 bases not matched to a gene. The CDR3 is made up of 14 amino acids. CDR3: CASSLSTGDQPQHF. The CDR3, as DNA: TGTGCCAGCAGCCTTTCCACAGGGGACCAGCCCCAGCATTTT.

The chain employs TRBV28 and TRBJ2-2; 9 nucleotides match TRBD1. Germline CDR1 and CDR2: MDHEN and SYDVKM. This CDR3 has 13 amino acids. V gave up 6 bases and J gave up 15 bases; unmatched junction bases: 11. The CDR3 protein is CASRHPGTGLVFF. CDR3 nucleotides: TGTGCCAGCAGACATCCCGGGACAGGGTTGGTGTTTTTT.

J is TRBJ2-5 and V is TRBV3-1 (or the pseudogene TRBV3-2); a possible D gene is TRBD1 (6 bases). CDR3 length: 14 amino acids. The germline V gene encodes CDR1 LGHDT and CDR2 YNNKEL (reference sequence). Trimming pared 7 bases from V and 1 base from J, leaving 13 bases between. The CDR3 DNA reads TGTGCCAGCACCAAAACAGGGTTCCAAGAGACCCAGTACTTC. Translated, it gives CASTKTGFQETQYF.

The chain joins TRBV25-1 to TRBJ1-6; no reliable D call. From germline, CDR1 is MGHDK and CDR2 SYGVNS. With 7 bases removed from V and 5 bases from J, the gap between germline ends came to 18 bases. This CDR3 is built from 16 residues. CDR3 region: CASNGRQALNNSPLHF. CDR3 coding DNA: TGTGCCAGCAACGGACGGCAGGCCCTGAATAATTCACCCCTCCACTTT.

V and J are TRBV15 and TRBJ2-7; a possible D gene is TRBD2 (6 bases). V shed 1 base and J shed 3 bases, with 7 bases lying between them. This CDR3 spans 13 amino acids. Germline V gene data show CDR1 as LNHNV and CDR2 as YYDKDF (reference sequence). The CDR3 sequence: CATSRGGNYEQYF. The CDR3 nucleotides read TGTGCCACCAGCAGAGGCGGGAACTACGAGCAGTACTTC.

This chain links TRBV5-1 with TRBJ2-7; the match to TRBD1 covers 8 bases. Germline assignment: CDR1 SGHRS and CDR2 YFSETQ. This CDR3 is built from 15 residues. J was trimmed by 6 bases and V by 0 bases; bases with no gene match: 8. The CDR3 bases are TGCGCCAGCAGCTTGGAAACAGGGGGGATCCTCGAGCAGTACTTC. Amino acids: CASSLETGGILEQYF.

Comment on this clone: Within the sample, other DNA sequences also encode this same CDR3. The chain couples TRBV27 to TRBJ2-7, with 10 bases identical to TRBD1. This CDR3 is built from 13 residues. Germline lookup yields CDR1 MNHEY and CDR2 SMNVEV (reference sequence). V shed 4 bases, J shed 6 bases, and the junction held 3 bases outside the gene matches. For the CDR3, the DNA is TGTGCCAGCAGTTGGGACAGGGGCCGCGAGCAGTACTTC. It codes for CASSWDRGREQYF.

This chain uses TRBV7-3 with TRBJ2-2; the D gene is possibly TRBD2 (6 bases). CDR3 length: 14 amino acids. In germline, CDR1 is SGHTA, CDR2 FQGTGA. Trimming stripped 5 bases from V and 6 bases from J, with 13 bases between. This chain's CDR3 is CASSRGTSSGELFF. The CDR3 coding sequence is TGTGCCAGCAGCCGCGGGACCTCCTCCGGGGAGCTGTTTTTT.

This clone has only one observation. The rearrangement links TRBV15 to TRBJ2-3, with 10 bases lining up with TRBD1. V shed 6 bases, J shed 6 bases, and the junction held 9 bases outside the gene matches. Germline V gene sequence: CDR1 LNHNV, CDR2 YYDKDF (reference sequence). The CDR3 loop spans 15 amino acids. The CDR3 coding sequence is TGTGCCACCAGGCCCGGGACAGGGGAGGGGGATACGCAGTATTTT. Encoded protein: CATRPGTGEGDTQYF.

The gene calls are TRBV25-1 and TRBJ1-1; weak D call: TRBD1 (6 bases). Per the germline V gene, CDR1 is MGHDK and CDR2 is SYGVNS. V lost 5 bases to trimming and J lost 4 bases, with 11 bases between them. The CDR3 consists of 13 residues. The CDR3 region has the DNA TGTGCCAGCAGTACAGGGTGGGGCACTGAAGCTTTCTTT. Protein product: CASSTGWGTEAFF.

The chain recombines TRBV11-2 with TRBJ1-1; D unclear. V lost 5 bases and J 13 bases, leaving 14 bases between the germline ends. Germline V gene lookup returns CDR1 SGHAT and CDR2 FQNNGV. The CDR3 consists of 11 residues. In nucleotides, the CDR3 is TGTGCCAGCAGCCCGACTCGCGGAGGTTTCTTT. Protein product: CASSPTRGGFF.

The chain is built from TRBV7-9 and TRBJ1-1, with unresolved D. V dropped 1 base and J dropped 2 bases, with 8 bases sitting between them. Per the germline V gene, CDR1 is SEHNR and CDR2 is FQNEAQ (reference sequence). CDR3 size: 14 residues. The chain's CDR3 is CASSLEGTNTEAFF. DNA of the CDR3: TGTGCCAGCAGCTTAGAGGGCACAAACACTGAAGCTTTCTTT.

V gene TRBV10-3 combines with J gene TRBJ2-5, with D maybe TRBD2 (5 bases). V was cut by 11 bases and J by 1 base, with 17 bases left in between. The CDR3 length is 14 residues. Germline V CDR1 and CDR2: ENHRY, SYGVKD. For the CDR3, the DNA is TGTGCCTCCTCCTGGACTGACACCCAAGAGACCCAGTACTTC. Its protein is CASSWTDTQETQYF.

CDR3 region: CASSLGGQSDGYTF. DNA of the CDR3: TGTGCCAGCAGTTTGGGGGGACAATCAGACGGCTACACCTTC. V is TRBV28 and J is TRBJ1-2; TRBD1 is a possible D gene (6 bases). V lost 3 bases, J lost 8 bases, and 16 bases lay in between. Germline CDR1 is MDHEN and CDR2 is SYDVKM. The CDR3 length is 14 residues.

The chain uses TRBV7-2 and TRBJ1-1, with a possible D match to TRBD1 (6 bases). Germline assignment: CDR1 SGHTA and CDR2 FQGNSA. The V end lost 2 bases, the J end lost 6 bases, and 10 bases lay between the germline ends. The CDR3 has 13 amino acids. The CDR3: CASSLNREAEAFF. CDR3 coding DNA: TGTGCCAGCAGCTTAAACAGGGAGGCTGAAGCTTTCTTT.

The chain recombines TRBV6-5 with TRBJ2-4, with TRBD2 matching over 10 bases. The CDR3 consists of 15 residues. The germline V gene encodes CDR1 MNHEY and CDR2 SVGAGI. Trimming cost V 7 bases and J 0 bases; bases outside gene matches: 3. The CDR3 DNA follows: TGTGCCAGCACCGGACTAGCGGTAGCCAAAAACATTCAGTACTTC. It translates to CASTGLAVAKNIQYF.